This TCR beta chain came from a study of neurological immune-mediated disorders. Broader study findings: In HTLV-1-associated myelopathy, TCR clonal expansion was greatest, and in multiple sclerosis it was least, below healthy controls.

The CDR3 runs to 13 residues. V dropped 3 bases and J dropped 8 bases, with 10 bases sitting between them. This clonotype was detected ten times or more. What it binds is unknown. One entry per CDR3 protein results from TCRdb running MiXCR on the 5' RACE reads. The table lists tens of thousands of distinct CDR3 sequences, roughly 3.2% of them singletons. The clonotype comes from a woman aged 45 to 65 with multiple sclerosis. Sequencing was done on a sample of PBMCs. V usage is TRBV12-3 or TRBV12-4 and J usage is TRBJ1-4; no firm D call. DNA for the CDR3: TGTGCCAGCAGTTTTCAAACGGAGGAAAAACTGTTTTTT. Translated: CASSFQTEEKLFF.